Presented here are 19 T cell receptor beta chains from one specimen sequenced in a study of cytomegalovirus exposure and HLA in healthy donors. Generated by immunoSEQ multiplex PCR, the TCRdb table keeps only in-frame clones and is missing some. The repertoire includes about 140,000 clones, 84% of them detected once, and approximately 1.5% sits in the top ten. Sequencing was carried out using PBMCs. These receptors all stem from a woman in her thirties in good health and CMV-seronegative.

With regard to this clone: One end of the junction does not line up with germline, which may come from a read error. The chain carries TRBV5-8 and TRBJ2-2, with D unclear. The germline V gene encodes CDR1 SGHTS and CDR2 YDEGEE. The CDR3 is made up of 14 amino acids. DNA of the CDR3: TGTGCCAGCAGCTTGGGGGCGAAAACCGGGGAGCTGTTTTTT. Protein sequence: CASSLGAKTGELFF.

The chain employs TRBV18 and TRBJ2-5; 11 bases line up with TRBD2. Germline V lookup: CDR1 KGHSH, CDR2 LQKENI. CDR3 length: 14 amino acids. Unmatched junction bases numbered 0, after V lost 3 bases and J lost 3 bases. The CDR3 bases are TGTGCCAGCTCACCGGGACTAGCGGAAGAGACCCAGTACTTC. This sequence encodes CASSPGLAEETQYF.

The rearrangement joins TRBV4-2 to TRBJ1-6; 8 nucleotides align to TRBD1. J lost 0 bases, V lost 4 bases, and 11 bases had no gene match. This CDR3 has 19 amino acids. Germline V gives CDR1 LGHNA, CDR2 YNFKEQ. In DNA, the CDR3 is TGTGCCAGCAGCCCGAGGCCAGGGGGCTCGAGCTCCTATAATTCACCCCTCCACTTT. Its translation: CASSPRPGGSSSYNSPLHF.

This chain joins TRBV27 and TRBJ2-7; the D gene is possibly TRBD2 (6 bases). Germline V gene lookup returns CDR1 MNHEY and CDR2 SMNVEV (reference sequence). The CDR3 extends over 15 amino acids. V gave up 2 bases and J gave up 0 bases, with 11 bases separating them. The CDR3 nucleotides are TGTGCCAGCAGTTTACGGGGGATCGGCTCCTACGAGCAGTACTTC. Translation gives CASSLRGIGSYEQYF.

V is TRBV18 and J is TRBJ2-7; D gene ambiguous. Germline V gene sequence: CDR1 KGHSH, CDR2 LQKENI. V lost 1 base and J lost 3, with 7 bases in between. The CDR3 length is 13 residues. CDR3 sequence (DNA): TGTGCCAGCTCACCACGTCACAGCTACGAGCAGTACTTC. Translating gives CASSPRHSYEQYF.

The chain recombines TRBV5-1 with TRBJ2-7; 9 bases match TRBD2. Germline CDR1 and CDR2: SGHRS and YFSETQ. The J segment lost 3 bases and the V segment lost 0 bases, leaving 1 base of the junction unmatched. The CDR3 has 14 amino acids. This CDR3 is CASSLVSGGYEQYF. CDR3 nucleotide sequence: TGCGCCAGCAGCTTGGTTAGCGGGGGCTACGAGCAGTACTTC.

This clone was recorded once. CDR3 in amino acids: CASSFSGGGKTQYF. The CDR3 DNA follows: TGTGCCAGCAGCTTTTCGGGGGGAGGGAAGACCCAGTACTTC. This chain uses TRBV7-2 with TRBJ2-5, with 7 bases matching TRBD2. Unmatched junction bases numbered 7, after V lost 3 bases and J lost 6 bases. CDR1 and CDR2 (germline): SGHTA, FQGNSA. The CDR3 sequence is 14 residues long. Variable domain in full (rest from reference TRBV7-2 and TRBJ2-5): GAGVSQSPSNKVTEKGKDVELRCDPISGHTALYWYRQSLGQGLEFLIYFQGNSAPDKSGLPSDRFSAERTGGSVSTLTIQRTQQEDSAVYLCASSFSGGGKTQYFGPGTRLLVL.

The rearrangement links TRBV7-9 to TRBJ2-5; unclear D gene. V lost 5 bases and J lost 7, with 8 bases in between. This CDR3 region has 11 residues. The germline V gene has CDR1 SEHNR and CDR2 FQNEAQ (reference sequence). CDR3 coding DNA: TGTGCCAGCAGCCCACCGGGGACCCAGTACTTC. This gives the protein CASSPPGTQYF.

The rearrangement uses TRBV7-2 and TRBJ2-2; D is unclear. CDR1 SGHTA and CDR2 FQGNSA come from the germline V gene. The CDR3 totals 14 residues. Between the trimmed V and J ends, which lost 1 base and 3 bases, there was a span of 6 bases. CDR3 DNA sequence: TGTGCCAGCAGCTTAGTTTCGGACACCGGGGAGCTGTTTTTT. Translating it yields CASSLVSDTGELFF.

The rearrangement uses TRBV7-2 and TRBJ1-2; 8 nucleotides match TRBD1. Germline assignment: CDR1 SGHTA and CDR2 FQGNSA. The CDR3 consists of 15 residues. J was trimmed by 4 bases and V by 5 bases; bases with no gene match: 9. CDR3 in DNA: TGTGCCAGCAGCGTCGGACAGGGTTTGGCCTATGGCTACACCTTC. Its protein product is CASSVGQGLAYGYTF.

The V call is TRBV2, the J call TRBJ2-3; D is perhaps TRBD2 (6 bases). This CDR3 region has 15 residues. The V gene's germline CDR1 is SNHLY and CDR2 FYNNEI. Between the trimmed V and J ends, which lost 4 bases and 5 bases, there was a span of 16 bases. CDR3 loop: CASSGGLHGLDTQYF. The CDR3 DNA follows: TGTGCCAGCAGTGGGGGACTGCACGGGTTAGATACGCAGTATTTT.

V and J are TRBV29-1 and TRBJ2-3; the D gene is possibly TRBD2 (5 bases). There are 12 residues in the CDR3. V lost 7 bases, J lost 4 bases, and 12 bases lay in between. CDR1 and CDR2 from the germline V gene are SQVTM and ANQGSEA. Written as DNA, the CDR3 is TGCAGCGAAACGACGGGATCAGATACGCAGTATTTT. This sequence encodes CSETTGSDTQYF.

This clone has only one observation. The genes are TRBV10-3 and TRBJ2-2, with a tentative D call TRBD1 (6 bases). Germline V lookup: CDR1 ENHRY, CDR2 SYGVKD. This CDR3 spans 14 amino acids. Trimming pared 0 bases from V and 6 bases from J, leaving 8 bases between. CDR3 region: CAISESGGPGELFF. CDR3 nucleotides: TGTGCCATCAGTGAGTCAGGGGGACCCGGGGAGCTGTTTTTT.

The chain employs TRBV6-6 and TRBJ1-2, with D possibly matching TRBD1 (5 bases). Looked up from germline, CDR1 is MNHNY and CDR2 is SVGAGI (reference sequence). The V end was cut by 6 bases, the J end by 1 base, with 15 bases between. This CDR3 contains 15 residues. In nucleotides, the CDR3 is TGTGCCAGCAGACAAAGGACATTCGATAACTATGGCTACACCTTC. This gives the protein CASRQRTFDNYGYTF.

This clone is a singleton in its sample. V and J are TRBV4-1 and TRBJ2-3; a weak D match, TRBD2 (6 bases). Per the germline V gene, CDR1 is MGHRA and CDR2 is YSYEKL. The V gene lost 0 bases and the J gene lost 1 base, with 11 bases spanning the gap. The CDR3 has 16 residues. CDR3 nucleotides: TGCGCCAGCAGCCAAGATACTAGCTTGGGCACAGATACGCAGTATTTT. Translation: CASSQDTSLGTDTQYF.

This rearrangement joins TRBV18 to TRBJ2-1; 11 bases line up with TRBD2. Trimming removed 2 bases from V and 3 bases from J; junction bases left unmatched: 3. The CDR3 runs 16 residues. Germline CDR1 is KGHSH and CDR2 is LQKENI. Written as DNA, the CDR3 is TGTGCCAGCTCACCATACCTAGCGGGGGGCTACAATGAGCAGTTCTTC. Translating it yields CASSPYLAGGYNEQFF.

The rearrangement uses TRBV19 and TRBJ1-1; 7 bases agree with TRBD1. CDR1 LNHDA and CDR2 SQIVND come from the germline V gene (reference sequence). CDR3 size: 14 residues. With 7 bases clipped from V and 7 bases from J, the junction kept 12 bases outside the gene matches. CDR3 nucleotide sequence: TGTGCCAGTATACCCGACAGGGATGGAAGTGAAGCTTTCTTT. Translating it yields CASIPDRDGSEAFF.

The J gene is TRBJ2-5, the V gene TRBV25-1; tentatively, D is TRBD1 (5 bases). The CDR3 has 13 amino acids. Germline V gene lookup returns CDR1 MGHDK and CDR2 SYGVNS. Trimming removed 7 bases at V and 3 bases at J, with 12 bases between. The CDR3 DNA is TGTGCCAGCAACGCGCAGGACAAAGAGACCCAGTACTTC. Translating gives CASNAQDKETQYF.

Only a few counts were recorded for this clone. Other nucleotide sequences in the sample specify the same CDR3. V is TRBV7-9 and J is TRBJ1-2, with 12 nucleotides matching TRBD1. This CDR3 has 15 amino acids. Losses at the gene ends were 5 bases for V and 2 bases for J; bases not matched to a gene: 3. CDR1 is SEHNR, CDR2 FQNEAQ, per germline (reference sequence). The CDR3 sequence is CASSLGQGANYGYTF. CDR3 bases: TGTGCCAGCAGCCTGGGACAGGGGGCGAACTATGGCTACACCTTC.